The T cell receptor beta chain under discussion was sequenced for a study of a mutant IDH1 vaccine in newly diagnosed glioma. Study overall: First vaccine doses came 4-6 weeks after radiotherapy alone, or with temozolomide cycles. Antecedent treatment encompassed radiotherapy, temozolomide, or their combination; the majority received both.

Here immunoSEQ multiplex PCR was the method, and the copy in TCRdb shows in-frame clones only, minus some. The data hold tens of thousands of clones, with about 86% observed a single time. General study results and limits: Apparently, pseudoprogression bore no relation to changes among the top peripheral T cell clonotypes. Vaccination elicited immune responses in roughly 93% of patients.

The CDR3 has 13 amino acids. Between the trimmed V and J ends, which lost 6 bases and 1 base, there was a span of 5 bases. Germline assignment: CDR1 SGHRS and CDR2 YFSETQ. Described time point: week 35, safety follow-up. A 20-mer mutant IDH1 peptide at 300 ug was injected subcutaneously with topical imiquimod. In regard to this clone: The antigen remains undetermined.

The specimen comprised PBMCs, sampled from a glioma patient whose treatment included an IDH1 peptide vaccine. The clonotype comes from a woman aged 40 to 49 with glioma. Some clones in this sample may be carry-over from other donors' samples. The chain has TRBV5-1 and TRBJ2-6, with unresolved D. In nucleotides, the CDR3 is TGCGCCAGCATGCCGTCTGGGGCCAACGTCCTGACTTTC. Its translation is CASMPSGANVLTF.